Sequencing of this TCR beta chain was carried out in a study of human thymus T cells. Study-wide results and caveats: Unrelated people showed highly overlapping thymic repertoires, related research reported. Within thymic and blood repertoires, V and J gene usage appeared to be biased.

In germline, CDR1 is SGHRS, CDR2 YFSETQ. Deletions cut 2 bases from V and 8 bases from J, with 22 bases between. This CDR3 comprises 16 residues. Resections from corrective heart surgery provided thymus tissue. Healthy Finnish infants having corrective surgery for congenital heart defects served as donors. Data came from immunoSEQ multiplex PCR; TCRdb stores just in-frame clones and leaves some out. The sample has around 120,000 clones; around 94% are singletons. Details on this clone: The antigen is not known.

This clonotype originated in a boy under three years old with a congenital heart defect but otherwise immunologically healthy. The V call is TRBV5-1, the J call TRBJ1-2, with a tentative D call TRBD1 (5 bases). The sample taken for sequencing was thymus tissue. CDR3 sequence: CASSFWSGTPREGYTF. As DNA, the CDR3 is TGCGCCAGCAGCTTTTGGTCGGGGACTCCCAGAGAAGGCTACACCTTC.